The T cell receptor (beta chain) under discussion was sequenced for a study of T cells after posttransplantation cyclophosphamide (dated by TCRdb to 2016 to 2017). For the wider study: The study tracked T cell repertoire reconstitution by TRB sequencing after myeloablative bone marrow transplantation using posttransplantation cyclophosphamide as GVHD prophylaxis. Public TRB sequences were searched against a database of over 3,000 sequences associated with responses to pathogens, tumor antigens, self-antigens and alloantigens. Blood from all 35 or so PTCy patients with 1-year posttransplant specimens was subjected to TRB sequencing. Antigen receptor sequencing covered samples from 30 to 40 PTCy-treated patients and around 16 of their related bone marrow donors. Because TRA and TRB clonality correlated tightly in 9 samples, the subsequent TCR analyses were limited to TRB only. Up to 3 additional blood samples from 2 to 5.2 years after transplant were also TRB-sequenced in 3 patients, as was pretransplant blood from 4 patients. Overall study outcomes, separate from this receptor: Donor-recipient similarity was low at 1-2 months but rose over the first year, and later blood repertoires were often dominated by donor CD8+ memory clones. The TRB repertoires of T cells infiltrating skin or the GI tract showed only limited overlap with the TRB repertoires found in blood. Across fewer than 50 patients, TRB clonality was highly associated with recipient CMV seropositivity and CMV reactivation, and diversity in PTCy patients was similar to diversity in CNI/methotrexate controls.

Peripheral blood samples were provided by related bone marrow donors on the day of marrow donation. Peripheral blood and bone marrow mononuclear cells were isolated by Ficoll-Hypaque density centrifugation and were cryopreserved. From the germline V gene (reference sequence), CDR1 is LNHDA and CDR2 is SQIVND. Inclusive of the bounding cysteine and phenylalanine, the CDR3 is 15 residues long. Left in the record is the CDR3 DNA by itself, 45 bases read in frame from the first base. Compared with germline, V lacks 7 bases and J lacks 0 bases; bases without a gene match: 5. Genomic DNA was used for TRB sequencing, which was performed with the immunoSEQ assay at survey resolution or with the hsTCRB kit. Regarding the original processing steps: The immunoSEQ software handled initial read processing, and the LymphoSeq R package was used for repertoire analyses. Clonality was calculated as 1 minus normalized Shannon entropy, and the Gini coefficient was also calculated for each TRB dataset. To infer phenotypes in unsorted samples, TRB sequences from sorted subsets of the recipient or donor were mapped onto the unsorted samples of the same recipient. Held by TCRdb, this immuneACCESS table contains in-frame sequences only and omits some clones. Under half of the omission traces to an unresolved V gene where checked; the cause of the rest is unknown. D and trimming come from the DNA, and the V and J calls and clone size come from that table. The sample data list under 75,000 clones, and over 85% of these were observed just once. The biggest ten clones account for about 3.2% of the sample.

Comments on this clone: There is no known antigen for this receptor. Per-base qualities were not stored, and no clone one base away is much larger.

Sequenced sample: PBMCs. The source is a woman between 25 and 40 years old in good health and a related stem cell transplant donor. The chain joins TRBV19 to TRBJ1-3, with 8 bases aligning to TRBD1. CDR3 protein: CASTTDRVSGNTIYF. The DNA sequence reads TGTGCCAGTACCACGGACAGGGTCTCTGGAAACACCATATATTTT.